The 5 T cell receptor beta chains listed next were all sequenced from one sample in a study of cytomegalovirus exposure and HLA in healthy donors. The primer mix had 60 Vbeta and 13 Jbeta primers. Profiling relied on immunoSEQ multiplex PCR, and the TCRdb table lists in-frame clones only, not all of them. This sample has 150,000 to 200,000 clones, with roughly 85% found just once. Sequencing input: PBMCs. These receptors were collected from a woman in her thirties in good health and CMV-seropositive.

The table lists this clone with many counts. CDR3 bases: TGCGCCAGCAGCCAAGAAAGCACAGGGGGCGCGTTCGGAGGCTACACCTTC. This translates into CASSQESTGGAFGGYTF. V usage is TRBV4-3 and J usage is TRBJ1-2, with 9 bases that match TRBD1. The CDR3 sequence is 17 residues long. V was pared by 0 bases and J by 8 bases, with 13 bases of the junction left unmatched. CDR1 and CDR2 from the germline V gene are LGHNA and YSLEER.

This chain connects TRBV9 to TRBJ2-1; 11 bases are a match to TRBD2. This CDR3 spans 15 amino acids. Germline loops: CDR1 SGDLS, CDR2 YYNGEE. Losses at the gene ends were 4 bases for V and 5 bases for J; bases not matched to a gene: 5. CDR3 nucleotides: TGTGCCAGCAGCCCAGGGACTAGCGGACACAATGAGCAGTTCTTC. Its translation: CASSPGTSGHNEQFF. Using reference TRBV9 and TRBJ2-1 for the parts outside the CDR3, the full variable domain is DSGVTQTPKHLITATGQRVTLRCSPRSGDLSVYWYQQSLDQGLQFLIQYYNGEERAKGNILERFSAQQFPDLHSELNLSSLELGDSALYFCASSPGTSGHNEQFFGPGTRLTVL.

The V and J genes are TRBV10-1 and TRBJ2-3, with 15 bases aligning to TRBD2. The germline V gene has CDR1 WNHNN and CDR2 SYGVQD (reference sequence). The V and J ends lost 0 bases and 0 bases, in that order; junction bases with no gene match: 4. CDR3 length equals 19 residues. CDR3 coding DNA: TGCGCCAGCAGTGAGTCGTCGGGACTAGCGGGGGGAAGCACAGATACGCAGTATTTT. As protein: CASSESSGLAGGSTDTQYF.

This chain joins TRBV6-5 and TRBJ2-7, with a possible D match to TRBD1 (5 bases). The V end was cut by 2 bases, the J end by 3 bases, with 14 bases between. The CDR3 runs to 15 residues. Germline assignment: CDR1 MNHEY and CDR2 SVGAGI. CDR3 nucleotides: TGTGCCAGCAGTTACGAAACCCAGGGCCGCTACGAGCAGTACTTC. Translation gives CASSYETQGRYEQYF.

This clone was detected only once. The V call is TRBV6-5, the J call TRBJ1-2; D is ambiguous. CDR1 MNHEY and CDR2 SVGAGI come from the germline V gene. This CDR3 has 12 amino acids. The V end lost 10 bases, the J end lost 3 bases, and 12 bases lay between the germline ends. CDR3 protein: CATWRGDYGYTF. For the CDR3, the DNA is TGTGCCACCTGGCGCGGGGACTATGGCTACACCTTC.